This is a list of T cell receptor beta chains from one sample in a study of shared clonotypes between healthy human individuals. The data were produced by immunoSEQ multiplex PCR, yet TCRdb's version contains in-frame clones alone and is incomplete. The table shows a few million clones, with around 90% occurring only once. The source material was naive CD4+ T cells sorted from blood. The receptors shown here come from a man between 18 and 29 years old in good health. Each CDR3 is given with its conserved first and last residue. D genes are given only for firm matches. Size is stated for part of the rows, as once, few or many counts, or as a class when the clone is expanded.

CDR3 DNA | CDR3 protein | clone size | D gene | J gene | V gene
TGTGCCAGCAGTGGACATTACGAGCAGTACTTC | CASSGHYEQYF | NA | NA | TRBJ2-7 | TRBV6-6
TGTGCCATCAGCCACGGGACCTCCTACACAGATACGCAGTATTTT | CAISHGTSYTDTQYF | NA | NA | TRBJ2-3 | TRBV10-3
TGTGCCAGCAACCGCTGGGGACAGGGGAACACTGAAGCTTTCTTT | CASNRWGQGNTEAFF | NA | TRBD1 | TRBJ1-1 | TRBV6-1
TGCAGCGTTGTGGGGGCTAACTATGGCTACACCTTC | CSVVGANYGYTF | once | NA | TRBJ1-2 | TRBV29-1
TGTGCCAGCTCCACGGGGGGGGGATTTGATGAGCAGTTCTTC | CASSTGGGFDEQFF | NA | TRBD2 | TRBJ2-1 | TRBV18
TGTGCCAGTAGCCCTAGCGGATCACTTGCGGGCGAGCAGTACTTC | CASSPSGSLAGEQYF | once | TRBD2 | TRBJ2-7 | TRBV19
TGTGCCACCAGCAGAGATAGGGACACAGAGGGAGCCAAAAACATTCAGTACTTC | CATSRDRDTEGAKNIQYF | NA | NA | TRBJ2-4 | TRBV15
TGTGCCAGCAGTGAATTTCGTGGATACCAAGAGACCCAGTACTTC | CASSEFRGYQETQYF | NA | NA | TRBJ2-5 | TRBV25-1
TGTGCCAGTAGATCTGCGGACCGCAATGAGCAGTTCTTC | CASRSADRNEQFF | NA | NA | TRBJ2-1 | TRBV25-1
TGCGCCAGCAGCATAATAGACAGCCTCTCCTACGAGCAGTACTTC | CASSIIDSLSYEQYF | NA | NA | TRBJ2-7 | TRBV5-1
TGTGCCAGCAGCCTAGGAACCTTGGGACTAGCGGACCGGGGCGAGCAGTACTTC | CASSLGTLGLADRGEQYF | NA | TRBD2 | TRBJ2-7 | TRBV11-2
TGCGCCAGCAGTGAGTGGGCCGGAACGCAGTATTTT | CASSEWAGTQYF | NA | NA | TRBJ2-3 | TRBV10-1
TGTGCCAGCAGCATTGGACCTCTCAAGGGGGAGACCCAGTACTTC | CASSIGPLKGETQYF | NA | NA | TRBJ2-5 | TRBV9
TGTGCCAGCATCGGACAGGTGTCCGGGAGCGAGCAGTACTTC | CASIGQVSGSEQYF | NA | NA | TRBJ2-7 | TRBV6-1
TGTGCCTGGAGTATCGTAGCCTACAATGAGCAGTTCTTC | CAWSIVAYNEQFF | NA | NA | TRBJ2-1 | TRBV30
TGTGCCAGTAGCATACAGGGGGCGGGTGAGCAGTACTTC | CASSIQGAGEQYF | NA | TRBD1 | TRBJ2-7 | TRBV11-2
TGTGCCAGCAGCTTGGAAGGACGGAACACTGAAGCTTTCTTT | CASSLEGRNTEAFF | NA | NA | TRBJ1-1 | TRBV5-4
TGTGCCAGCAGCCTAAATGGGGGTAATGAGCAGTTCTTC | CASSLNGGNEQFF | NA | NA | TRBJ2-1 | TRBV7-9
TGTGCCTGGAGTGTATCTTTCGGGCCGGGTACGCAGTATTTT | CAWSVSFGPGTQYF | NA | NA | TRBJ2-3 | TRBV30
TGTGCCAGCAGTTTGAGACAGGCCGCCAGTACGCAGTATTTT | CASSLRQAASTQYF | NA | NA | TRBJ2-3 | TRBV6-5
TGTGCCAGCAGCCCGCCCGTGGGGGACCGCGATCAGCCCCAGCATTTT | CASSPPVGDRDQPQHF | NA | NA | TRBJ1-5 | TRBV21-1
TGTGCCAGTAGTGTCGGACCGACGGGCACTGAAGCTTTCTTT | CASSVGPTGTEAFF | NA | NA | TRBJ1-1 | TRBV19
TGTGCCAGCAGCCCCGGACAGGGGCGGCAGCCCCAGCATTTT | CASSPGQGRQPQHF | NA | TRBD1 | TRBJ1-5 | TRBV6-5
TGTGCCAGCAGTTCCGTCGGATACGAGCAGTACTTC | CASSSVGYEQYF | NA | NA | TRBJ2-7 | TRBV6-5
TGCAGCGTTGAAGGACAGGGGTATGGCTACACCTTC | CSVEGQGYGYTF | once | TRBD1 | TRBJ1-2 | TRBV29-1
TGTGCCAGCAGGCGTGGTGGCCAAAACTATGGCTACACCTTC | CASRRGGQNYGYTF | NA | NA | TRBJ1-2 | TRBV27
TGTGCCAGCAGCGTAGGGCAGCTCACAGATACGCAGTATTTT | CASSVGQLTDTQYF | NA | NA | TRBJ2-3 | TRBV9
TGTGCCAGCAGCGCCCTGGACAGCTATAATTCACCCCTCCACTTT | CASSALDSYNSPLHF | NA | NA | TRBJ1-6 | TRBV6-5
TGTGCCAGCAGCTTGGATGGGGCGGTAGTAGGCGAGCAGTACTTC | CASSLDGAVVGEQYF | once | NA | TRBJ2-7 | TRBV7-2
TGCGCCAGCAGCTCGGGACAGGGGAGCAATCAGCCCCAGCATTTT | CASSSGQGSNQPQHF | NA | TRBD1 | TRBJ1-5 | TRBV5-1
TGTGCCAGTAGTACCGGGGACAGACTAGCCAAAAACATTCAGTACTTC | CASSTGDRLAKNIQYF | NA | TRBD1 | TRBJ2-4 | TRBV19
TGCGCCAGCAGCGGAGTCGCCGGAGGCTATGGCTACACCTTC | CASSGVAGGYGYTF | NA | NA | TRBJ1-2 | TRBV5-1
TGTGCCAGTAACCCCGGGAGGGCCGTGGAGCAGTTCTTC | CASNPGRAVEQFF | NA | TRBD2 | TRBJ2-1 | TRBV19
TGTGCCATCAGTGAGCCTAGCCCGAGGGGGGAGCTGTTTTTT | CAISEPSPRGELFF | NA | NA | TRBJ2-2 | TRBV10-3
TGCGCCAGCAGCCAAGTGGAGATCGTTGGCACCTCCTACAATGAGCAGTTCTTC | CASSQVEIVGTSYNEQFF | once | NA | TRBJ2-1 | TRBV4-1
TGTGCCAGCAGCTTTGGACTAGCGGGGTTCACAGATACGCAGTATTTT | CASSFGLAGFTDTQYF | NA | TRBD2 | TRBJ2-3 | TRBV5-4
TGTGCCTGGAGTGACGGACAGAGCCAAGAGACCCAGTACTTC | CAWSDGQSQETQYF | NA | NA | TRBJ2-5 | TRBV30
TGTGCCAGCAGCTCCCCCCCGGGACATCGCACAGATACGCAGTATTTT | CASSSPPGHRTDTQYF | NA | NA | TRBJ2-3 | TRBV11-2
TGTGCCAGCAGTAGCGGGATATCCACAGATACGCAGTATTTT | CASSSGISTDTQYF | NA | TRBD2 | TRBJ2-3 | TRBV6-5
TGCAGCGTTGAAATAAGAAACACCATATATTTT | CSVEIRNTIYF | once | NA | TRBJ1-3 | TRBV29-1
TGTGCCAGCTCACCAGGGAATCAACCCCAGCATTTT | CASSPGNQPQHF | NA | NA | TRBJ1-5 | TRBV18
TGTGCCTGGGACTTGACAGGGGGAAGCTCCTACGAGCAGTACTTC | CAWDLTGGSSYEQYF | NA | TRBD1 | TRBJ2-7 | TRBV30
TGTGCCAGCAGCTTATTCGGGACAGGGGAGGACGAGCAGTACTTC | CASSLFGTGEDEQYF | NA | TRBD1 | TRBJ2-7 | TRBV7-9
TGTGCCAGTAACGGCCCGGGACAGGGAAGCAATCAGCCCCAGCATTTT | CASNGPGQGSNQPQHF | once | TRBD1 | TRBJ1-5 | TRBV19
TGTGCCAGCAAATTGGCACAAGGAGCTTTCTTT | CASKLAQGAFF | few | NA | TRBJ1-1 | TRBV2
TGTGCCTGGAGTGTCCAACGCACAGATACGCAGTATTTT | CAWSVQRTDTQYF | NA | NA | TRBJ2-3 | TRBV30
TGTGCCAGCAGAACCCCTAGTGGGTCTGGGGAGCTGTTTTTT | CASRTPSGSGELFF | NA | NA | TRBJ2-2 | TRBV6-6
TGTGCCTGGACTTCCAGGACTAGAAGACTAACAGATACGCAGTATTTT | CAWTSRTRRLTDTQYF | NA | TRBD2 | TRBJ2-3 | TRBV30
TGCGCCAGCAGTGAGTTTAAGGGGTTGGACGAGCAGTACTTC | CASSEFKGLDEQYF | NA | NA | TRBJ2-7 | TRBV10-1
TGTGCCAGCAGGACCGGGACAGGGGTCACCGGGGAGCTGTTTTTT | CASRTGTGVTGELFF | NA | TRBD1 | TRBJ2-2 | TRBV7-9
TGTGCCAGCAGCTTAACCGGGGCAAATGGCTACACCTTC | CASSLTGANGYTF | NA | NA | TRBJ1-2 | TRBV7-3
TGCGCCAGCAGCTTGAAGTGGGACAGGGTCGTCGCCGGGGAGCTGTTTTTT | CASSLKWDRVVAGELFF | once | TRBD1 | TRBJ2-2 | TRBV5-1
TGTGCCAGCTCCCCCGGGAGCCAGGATGAAAAACTGTTTTTT | CASSPGSQDEKLFF | NA | NA | TRBJ1-4 | TRBV18
TGTGCCACCAGCAGATTCACTGCCGGGACTAGCGGGGATTGGCAGTTCTTC | CATSRFTAGTSGDWQFF | NA | TRBD2 | TRBJ2-1 | TRBV15
TGTGCCAGCAGCTCTATCGCTAGCGGGGGGAACATGGCAGATACGCAGTATTTT | CASSSIASGGNMADTQYF | NA | TRBD2 | TRBJ2-3 | TRBV13